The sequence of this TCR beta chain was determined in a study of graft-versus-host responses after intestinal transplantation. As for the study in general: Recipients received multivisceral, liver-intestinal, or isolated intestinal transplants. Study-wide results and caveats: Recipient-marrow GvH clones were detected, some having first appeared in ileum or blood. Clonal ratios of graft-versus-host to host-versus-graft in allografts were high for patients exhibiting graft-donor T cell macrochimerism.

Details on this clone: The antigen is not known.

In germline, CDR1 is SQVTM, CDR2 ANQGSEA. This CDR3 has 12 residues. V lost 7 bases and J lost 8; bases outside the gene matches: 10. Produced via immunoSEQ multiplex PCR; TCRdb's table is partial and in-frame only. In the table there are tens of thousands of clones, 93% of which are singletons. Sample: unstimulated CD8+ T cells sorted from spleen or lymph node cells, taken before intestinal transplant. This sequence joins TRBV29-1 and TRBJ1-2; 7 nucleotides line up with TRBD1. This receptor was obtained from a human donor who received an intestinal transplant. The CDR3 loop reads CSAEGAVIGYTF. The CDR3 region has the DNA TGCAGCGCCGAGGGGGCGGTTATCGGCTACACCTTC.